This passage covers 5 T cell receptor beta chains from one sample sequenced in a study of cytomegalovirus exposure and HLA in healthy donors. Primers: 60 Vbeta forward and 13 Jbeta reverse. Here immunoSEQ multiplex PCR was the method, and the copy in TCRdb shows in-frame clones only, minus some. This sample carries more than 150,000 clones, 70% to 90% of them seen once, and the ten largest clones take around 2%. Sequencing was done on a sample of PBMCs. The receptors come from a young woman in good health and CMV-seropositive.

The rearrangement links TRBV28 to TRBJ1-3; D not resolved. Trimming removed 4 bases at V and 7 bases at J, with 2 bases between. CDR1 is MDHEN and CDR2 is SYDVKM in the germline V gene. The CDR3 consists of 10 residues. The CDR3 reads CASSSNTIYF. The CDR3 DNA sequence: TGTGCCAGCAGTTCGAACACCATATATTTT.

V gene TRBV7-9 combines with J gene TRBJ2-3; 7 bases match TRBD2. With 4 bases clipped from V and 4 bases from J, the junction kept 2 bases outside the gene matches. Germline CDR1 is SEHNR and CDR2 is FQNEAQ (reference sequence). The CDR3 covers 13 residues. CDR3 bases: TGTGCCAGCAGCTCAAGCGGGGCAGATACGCAGTATTTT. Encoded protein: CASSSSGADTQYF.

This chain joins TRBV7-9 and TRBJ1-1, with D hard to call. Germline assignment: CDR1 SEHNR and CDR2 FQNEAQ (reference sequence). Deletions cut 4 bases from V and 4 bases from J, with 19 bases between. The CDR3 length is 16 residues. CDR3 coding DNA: TGTGCCAGCAGCTCCACGGTTGGGAGAGGGTCCACTGAAGCTTTCTTT. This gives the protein CASSSTVGRGSTEAFF.

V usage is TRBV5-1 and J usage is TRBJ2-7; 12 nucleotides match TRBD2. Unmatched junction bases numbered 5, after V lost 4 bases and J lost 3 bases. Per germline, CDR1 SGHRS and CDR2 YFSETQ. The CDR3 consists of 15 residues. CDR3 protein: CASSRLAGENYEQYF. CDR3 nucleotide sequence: TGCGCCAGCAGCCGACTAGCGGGAGAAAACTACGAGCAGTACTTC.

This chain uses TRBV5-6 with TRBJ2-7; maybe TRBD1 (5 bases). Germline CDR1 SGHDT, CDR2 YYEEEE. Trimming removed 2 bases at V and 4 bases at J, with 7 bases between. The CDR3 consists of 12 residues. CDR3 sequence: CASSFGAYEQYV. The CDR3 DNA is TGTGCCAGCAGCTTTGGGGCGTACGAGCAGTACGTC.